A selection of T cell receptor beta chains follows, all from one sample in a study of OX40 agonist ivuxolimab in advanced cancers. Assay: immunoSEQ multiplex PCR; the TCRdb copy retains only in-frame clones and omits some. The table includes 60,000 to 90,000 clones, around four fifths detected once. The source material was CD4+ or CD8+ T cells sorted from blood, sampled in a trial of the OX40 agonist ivuxolimab. These receptors originate from an adult with an advanced solid tumor such as melanoma, head and neck, liver or kidney cancer. The CDR3 runs from the conserved cysteine through the conserved F or W. Fields, in order: CDR3 length, D gene, V gene, J gene, clone size, CDR3 protein, CDR3 DNA. A D gene is named only where the DNA matches it firmly. For some rows the clone size is stated as once, few or many, or as a class when expanded; others skip it.

len: 14; d_gene: TRBD2; v_gene: TRBV5-4; j_gene: TRBJ2-1; abundance: .; CDR3aa: CASEIAGGRGEQFF; CDR3nt: TGTGCCAGCGAGATAGCGGGAGGCCGGGGTGAGCAGTTCTTC
len: 14; d_gene: .; v_gene: TRBV19; j_gene: TRBJ2-1; abundance: .; CDR3aa: CASSISHKYNEQFF; CDR3nt: TGTGCCAGTAGTATTAGTCACAAGTACAATGAGCAGTTCTTC
len: 13; d_gene: .; v_gene: TRBV19; j_gene: TRBJ1-1; abundance: .; CDR3aa: CASSLYRNTEAFF; CDR3nt: TGTGCCAGTAGTCTATACAGGAACACTGAAGCTTTCTTT
len: 16; d_gene: TRBD1; v_gene: TRBV5-1; j_gene: TRBJ1-6; abundance: .; CDR3aa: CASSGRTGTENSPLHF; CDR3nt: TGCGCCAGCAGCGGCCGGACAGGGACGGAGAATTCACCCCTCCACTTT
len: 18; d_gene: TRBD2; v_gene: TRBV4-3; j_gene: TRBJ2-1; abundance: .; CDR3aa: CASSPSPYMGGIYNEQFF; CDR3nt: TGCGCCAGCAGCCCCTCCCCTTATATGGGGGGGATCTACAATGAGCAGTTCTTC
len: 18; d_gene: .; v_gene: TRBV7-2; j_gene: TRBJ1-5; abundance: .; CDR3aa: CASSLMASGFGSNQPQHF; CDR3nt: TGTGCCAGCAGCTTAATGGCGTCGGGGTTTGGGAGCAATCAGCCCCAGCATTTT
len: 17; d_gene: .; v_gene: TRBV21-1; j_gene: TRBJ2-2; abundance: few; CDR3aa: CASSKGPSGRPTGELFF; CDR3nt: TGTGCCAGCAGCAAAGGACCTTCGGGGCGTCCCACCGGGGAGCTGTTTTTT
len: 16; d_gene: TRBD2; v_gene: TRBV5-6; j_gene: TRBJ2-7; abundance: few; CDR3aa: CASSSLGSGGQYEQYF; CDR3nt: TGTGCCAGCAGCTCCCTGGGTAGCGGGGGCCAGTACGAGCAGTACTTC
len: 17; d_gene: .; v_gene: TRBV23-1; j_gene: TRBJ2-2; abundance: .; CDR3aa: CASSHTLTGGDTGELFF; CDR3nt: TGCGCCAGCAGTCACACCCTAACGGGGGGCGACACCGGGGAGCTGTTTTTT
len: 14; d_gene: TRBD1; v_gene: TRBV5-8; j_gene: TRBJ2-5; abundance: once; CDR3aa: CASSLEGQTKTQYF; CDR3nt: TGTGCCAGCAGCTTGGAGGGACAGACGAAGACCCAGTACTTC
len: 12; d_gene: .; v_gene: TRBV28; j_gene: TRBJ1-1; abundance: .; CDR3aa: CASRLDGTEAFF; CDR3nt: TGTGCCAGCAGACTTGACGGGACTGAAGCTTTCTTT
len: 16; d_gene: TRBD1; v_gene: TRBV19; j_gene: TRBJ1-1; abundance: .; CDR3aa: CASSTQGRRGGTEAFF; CDR3nt: TGTGCCAGTTCGACACAGGGGCGCCGAGGGGGCACTGAAGCTTTCTTT
len: 13; d_gene: .; v_gene: TRBV30; j_gene: TRBJ2-7; abundance: .; CDR3aa: CAWSASDSAEQYF; CDR3nt: TGTGCCTGGAGTGCCAGCGATTCGGCCGAGCAGTACTTC
len: 12; d_gene: .; v_gene: TRBV6-5; j_gene: TRBJ2-7; abundance: .; CDR3aa: CASRGYSYEQYF; CDR3nt: TGTGCCAGCCGGGGTTACTCCTACGAGCAGTACTTC
len: 14; d_gene: .; v_gene: TRBV7-6; j_gene: TRBJ1-3; abundance: .; CDR3aa: CASSVLSSGNTIYF; CDR3nt: TGTGCCAGCAGCGTACTCTCATCTGGAAACACCATATATTTT
len: 14; d_gene: .; v_gene: TRBV19; j_gene: TRBJ1-1; abundance: .; CDR3aa: CASTNPNPSTEAFF; CDR3nt: TGTGCCAGTACAAACCCCAACCCCTCCACTGAAGCTTTCTTT
len: 15; d_gene: .; v_gene: TRBV30; j_gene: TRBJ1-5; abundance: few; CDR3aa: CAWNPAGASNQPQHF; CDR3nt: TGTGCCTGGAACCCCGCGGGGGCTAGCAATCAGCCCCAGCATTTT
len: 15; d_gene: TRBD1; v_gene: TRBV7-2; j_gene: TRBJ2-7; abundance: .; CDR3aa: CASSIPGQGTYEQYF; CDR3nt: TGTGCCAGCAGCATTCCGGGACAGGGAACGTACGAGCAGTACTTC
len: 17; d_gene: .; v_gene: TRBV11-2; j_gene: TRBJ1-3; abundance: .; CDR3aa: CASSPLGRVLSGNTIYF; CDR3nt: TGTGCCAGCAGCCCTTTGGGCAGGGTCCTATCTGGAAACACCATATATTTT
len: 14; d_gene: .; v_gene: TRBV2; j_gene: TRBJ2-5; abundance: .; CDR3aa: CASTLKRAEETQYF; CDR3nt: TGTGCCAGCACTTTAAAACGGGCAGAAGAGACCCAGTACTTC
len: 16; d_gene: .; v_gene: TRBV5-1; j_gene: TRBJ2-2; abundance: .; CDR3aa: CASSLAGRTGTGELFF; CDR3nt: TGCGCCAGCAGCTTGGCAGGGAGAACGGGCACCGGGGAGCTGTTTTTT
len: 15; d_gene: TRBD1; v_gene: TRBV6-1; j_gene: TRBJ2-5; abundance: few; CDR3aa: CASSRRQGDWETQYF; CDR3nt: TGTGCCAGCTCCCGGAGACAGGGGGATTGGGAGACCCAGTACTTC
len: 12; d_gene: .; v_gene: TRBV18; j_gene: TRBJ2-5; abundance: once; CDR3aa: CASSLSQETQYF; CDR3nt: TGTGCCAGCTCACTAAGTCAAGAGACCCAGTACTTC
len: 15; d_gene: .; v_gene: TRBV5-6; j_gene: TRBJ1-5; abundance: .; CDR3aa: CASRSRGVRNQPQHF; CDR3nt: TGTGCCAGCAGATCGAGGGGTGTCCGGAATCAGCCCCAGCATTTT
len: 13; d_gene: TRBD2; v_gene: TRBV30; j_gene: TRBJ2-7; abundance: .; CDR3aa: CAWSGLAGNEQYF; CDR3nt: TGTGCCTGGAGTGGGCTAGCGGGAAACGAGCAGTACTTC
len: 15; d_gene: TRBD2; v_gene: TRBV11-2; j_gene: TRBJ2-7; abundance: few; CDR3aa: CASSLRTSGSREQYF; CDR3nt: TGTGCCAGCAGCTTAAGGACTAGCGGGAGTCGTGAGCAGTACTTC
len: 12; d_gene: TRBD2; v_gene: TRBV2; j_gene: TRBJ2-7; abundance: .; CDR3aa: CASRDDGGEQYF; CDR3nt: TGTGCCAGCAGAGACGACGGGGGGGAGCAGTACTTC
len: 13; d_gene: .; v_gene: TRBV5-1; j_gene: TRBJ1-2; abundance: .; CDR3aa: CASSPLISYGYTF; CDR3nt: TGCGCCAGCAGCCCTTTGATCTCCTATGGCTACACCTTC
len: 16; d_gene: .; v_gene: TRBV7-3; j_gene: TRBJ2-2; abundance: .; CDR3aa: CASSPSHPGRGGELFF; CDR3nt: TGTGCCAGCAGCCCAAGCCACCCTGGACGGGGCGGGGAGCTGTTTTTT
len: 15; d_gene: .; v_gene: TRBV5-6; j_gene: TRBJ2-7; abundance: .; CDR3aa: CASFPYGGFTYEQYF; CDR3nt: TGTGCCAGCTTCCCTTATGGGGGGTTTACCTACGAGCAGTACTTC
len: 15; d_gene: .; v_gene: TRBV7-2; j_gene: TRBJ1-3; abundance: .; CDR3aa: CASSPGLSSGNTIYF; CDR3nt: TGTGCCAGCAGCCCCGGGCTCAGCTCTGGAAACACCATATATTTT
len: 13; d_gene: TRBD1; v_gene: TRBV14; j_gene: TRBJ1-2; abundance: .; CDR3aa: CASSVGQNYGYTF; CDR3nt: TGTGCCAGCAGCGTGGGACAGAACTATGGCTACACCTTC
len: 17; d_gene: .; v_gene: TRBV9; j_gene: TRBJ1-2; abundance: .; CDR3aa: CASSAGNWDPGNYGYTF; CDR3nt: TGTGCCAGCAGCGCCGGGAATTGGGACCCAGGGAACTATGGCTACACCTTC
len: 13; d_gene: .; v_gene: TRBV6-1; j_gene: TRBJ1-2; abundance: once; CDR3aa: CASTNPGHYGYTF; CDR3nt: TGTGCCAGTACCAATCCCGGACATTATGGCTACACCTTC
len: 14; d_gene: TRBD2; v_gene: TRBV10-3; j_gene: TRBJ2-1; abundance: .; CDR3aa: CAISPAGGDNEQFF; CDR3nt: TGTGCCATCAGCCCAGCGGGGGGGGACAATGAGCAGTTCTTC
len: 15; d_gene: TRBD1; v_gene: TRBV28; j_gene: TRBJ1-2; abundance: .; CDR3aa: CASSAGRTGDYGYTF; CDR3nt: TGTGCCAGCAGTGCCGGTAGGACAGGGGACTATGGCTACACCTTC
len: 15; d_gene: TRBD1; v_gene: TRBV12-5; j_gene: TRBJ1-1; abundance: .; CDR3aa: CASGLWTGGYTEAFF; CDR3nt: TGTGCTAGTGGTTTATGGACAGGGGGCTACACTGAAGCTTTCTTT
len: 14; d_gene: TRBD1; v_gene: TRBV29-1; j_gene: TRBJ2-7; abundance: .; CDR3aa: CSGIAGTGGYEQYF; CDR3nt: TGCAGCGGTATTGCCGGGACAGGGGGCTACGAGCAGTACTTC
len: 14; d_gene: .; v_gene: TRBV19; j_gene: TRBJ1-1; abundance: .; CDR3aa: CASSIDRSGAEAFF; CDR3nt: TGTGCCAGTAGTATAGATAGGTCAGGGGCGGAAGCTTTCTTT
len: 14; d_gene: .; v_gene: TRBV27; j_gene: TRBJ1-2; abundance: once; CDR3aa: CASSRSGGNYGYTF; CDR3nt: TGTGCCAGCAGCCGCTCCGGGGGCAACTATGGCTACACCTTC
len: 17; d_gene: .; v_gene: TRBV4-1; j_gene: TRBJ2-5; abundance: .; CDR3aa: CASSPRNVGLGQETQYF; CDR3nt: TGCGCCAGCAGCCCCCGCAACGTCGGACTGGGCCAAGAGACCCAGTACTTC
len: 15; d_gene: .; v_gene: TRBV10-3; j_gene: TRBJ2-6; abundance: .; CDR3aa: CAISDTGTGANVLTF; CDR3nt: TGTGCCATCAGTGATACAGGGACTGGGGCCAACGTCCTGACTTTC
len: 17; d_gene: .; v_gene: TRBV10-3; j_gene: TRBJ2-6; abundance: .; CDR3aa: CATNDIAGSSGANVLTF; CDR3nt: TGTGCCACAAATGACATCGCTGGATCCTCTGGGGCCAACGTCCTGACTTTC
len: 12; d_gene: .; v_gene: TRBV6-1; j_gene: TRBJ2-2; abundance: .; CDR3aa: CASNQGPGELFF; CDR3nt: TGTGCCAGCAATCAGGGGCCCGGGGAGCTGTTTTTT
len: 14; d_gene: .; v_gene: TRBV5-4; j_gene: TRBJ1-2; abundance: once; CDR3aa: CASSREGLKLGYTF; CDR3nt: TGTGCCAGCAGCCGCGAGGGACTGAAGCTTGGGTACACCTTC
len: 13; d_gene: .; v_gene: TRBV11-2; j_gene: TRBJ1-4; abundance: .; CDR3aa: CASSRGGNEKLFF; CDR3nt: TGTGCCAGCAGTAGGGGCGGTAATGAAAAACTGTTTTTT
len: 14; d_gene: TRBD1; v_gene: TRBV7-8; j_gene: TRBJ1-2; abundance: .; CDR3aa: CASSLVQGAKGYTF; CDR3nt: TGTGCCAGCAGCTTAGTGCAGGGGGCTAAGGGCTACACCTTC
len: 14; d_gene: .; v_gene: TRBV7-2; j_gene: TRBJ2-5; abundance: .; CDR3aa: CASSPHSQGETQYF; CDR3nt: TGTGCCAGCAGCCCCCACTCGCAGGGTGAGACCCAGTACTTC
len: 16; d_gene: .; v_gene: TRBV9; j_gene: TRBJ1-4; abundance: .; CDR3aa: CASSVGAGTTNEKLFF; CDR3nt: TGTGCCAGCAGCGTAGGGGCAGGGACAACTAATGAAAAACTGTTTTTT
len: 14; d_gene: .; v_gene: TRBV6-5; j_gene: TRBJ1-2; abundance: .; CDR3aa: CASSYSGTAYGYTF; CDR3nt: TGTGCCAGCAGTTACTCGGGGACGGCGTATGGCTACACCTTC
len: 16; d_gene: .; v_gene: TRBV4-1; j_gene: TRBJ2-3; abundance: once; CDR3aa: CASSQGTTRMADTQYF; CDR3nt: TGCGCCAGCAGCCAAGGCACGACTAGGATGGCAGATACGCAGTATTTT
len: 13; d_gene: .; v_gene: TRBV11-1; j_gene: TRBJ2-1; abundance: .; CDR3aa: CASTPRGYNEQFF; CDR3nt: TGTGCCAGCACCCCCCGGGGGTACAATGAGCAGTTCTTC
len: 14; d_gene: .; v_gene: TRBV5-1; j_gene: TRBJ2-7; abundance: .; CDR3aa: CASSLYRGTYEQYF; CDR3nt: TGCGCCAGCAGCTTGTATCGGGGGACCTACGAGCAGTACTTC